A selection of T cell receptor beta chains follows, all from one sample in a study of blood T cells in healthy people across ages. TCRdb re-called the 5' RACE reads through MiXCR, storing one row per CDR3 protein. The table records about 1,800,000 distinct CDR3 sequences, over 25% of them present only once. The specimen sequenced was blood. The source is a woman aged 30 to 39 in good health. Each CDR3 is given with its conserved first and last residue. The D gene is left open where the match is weak. Size tells how often a clone was seen (once, few, many) or the class of an expanded clone, and some rows leave it out.

j_call clone_size d_call v_call cdr3_nt cdr3_aa
TRBJ2-1 . TRBD1 TRBV7-2 TGTGCCAGCAGAACGACTCGGGACAGCATCCATGAGCAGTTCTTC CASRTTRDSIHEQFF
TRBJ1-1 few TRBD1 TRBV12-3/TRBV12-4 TGTGCCAGCAGTCATGGACAGGGGGCGTATGAAGCTTTCTTT CASSHGQGAYEAFF
TRBJ2-6 few . TRBV12-3/TRBV12-4 TGTGCCAGCAGTTTACAGGCTGGGGCCAACGTCCTGACTTTC CASSLQAGANVLTF
TRBJ1-4 few . TRBV15 TGCGCCACCAGCAAGCGAGGGGAAGAAAAACTGTTTTTT CATSKRGEEKLFF
TRBJ2-3 . TRBD2 TRBV29-1 TGCAGCGTTGAAGGTGGCGGGAGGGGGACAGATACGCAGTATTTT CSVEGGGRGTDTQYF
TRBJ2-5 . TRBD2 TRBV25-1 TGTGCCAGCAGTGAATTGTCTAGCGGGAGATCTGAGACCCAGTACTTC CASSELSSGRSETQYF
TRBJ2-3 . . TRBV9 TGTGCCAGCAGCGTAGACCTAGTAGGAGATACGCAGTATTTT CASSVDLVGDTQYF
TRBJ2-5 few . TRBV24-1 TGTGCCACCAGTGAGGCCGGGACTGAAGAGACCCAGTACTTC CATSEAGTEETQYF
TRBJ2-1 few . TRBV29-1 TGCAGCGTTGTGGACCCCTTGGGATACAATGAGCAGTTCTTC CSVVDPLGYNEQFF
TRBJ2-7 many TRBD1 TRBV5-1 TGCGCCAGCAGCTCGGGACAGGGCAGCGAGCAGTACTTC CASSSGQGSEQYF
TRBJ1-1 . . TRBV5-1 TGCGCCAGCAGCGCCTCAGCGAACACTGAAGCTTTCTTT CASSASANTEAFF
TRBJ2-1 . TRBD1 TRBV5-1 TGCGCCAGCAGCCGGGGGACAGGGAGGAATGAGCAGTTCTTC CASSRGTGRNEQFF
TRBJ2-1 . TRBD2 TRBV14 TGTGCCAGCAGCCCCTGGACTAGCGGGGGGGCCTACAATGAGCAGTTCTTC CASSPWTSGGAYNEQFF
TRBJ2-7 . . TRBV20-1 TGCAGTGCTCCCCCTAGACCGGGACGGAACTACGAGCAGTACTTC CSAPPRPGRNYEQYF
TRBJ2-5 . . TRBV11-2 TGTGCCAGCGGCCCCGAGATGGAGACCCAGTACTTC CASGPEMETQYF
TRBJ1-2 . . TRBV7-6 TGTGCCAGCAGCTTGGACAGATCCGGGGCCTACACCTTC CASSLDRSGAYTF
TRBJ2-1 few TRBD2 TRBV15 TGTGCCACCAGCAGAGATGGCAGCGGGAGGGCCCCCTACAATGAGCAGTTCTTC CATSRDGSGRAPYNEQFF
TRBJ2-2 . . TRBV7-6 TGTGCCAGCAACATGGGGCAGAGCAACACCGGGGAGCTGTTTTTT CASNMGQSNTGELFF
TRBJ2-7 . . TRBV11-2 TGTGCCAGCAGACTTCCCTCTAGCCGCGAGCAGTACTTC CASRLPSSREQYF
TRBJ2-1 . TRBD1 TRBV12-3/TRBV12-4 TGTGCCAGCAGTTTCCAGGGGGTCAAACCAGACGAGCAGTTCTTC CASSFQGVKPDEQFF
TRBJ1-1 . TRBD1 TRBV13 TGTGCCAGCAGCAGTGAACAGGGGATGAACACTGAAGCTTTCTTT CASSSEQGMNTEAFF
TRBJ1-1 . . TRBV20-1 TGCAGTGCTAGGCTGGGGAACACTGAAGCTTTCTTT CSARLGNTEAFF
TRBJ2-7 few . TRBV5-6 TGTGCCAGCAGCATCGGACGGGGCGAGCAGTACTTC CASSIGRGEQYF
TRBJ1-4 many TRBD1 TRBV5-1 TGCGCCAGCAGCATGACCGGGACAGGACCTGAAAAACTGTTTTTT CASSMTGTGPEKLFF
TRBJ2-4 . TRBD2 TRBV2 TGTGCCAGCAGATTAGGACTAGCGGTAAACATTCAGTACTTC CASRLGLAVNIQYF
TRBJ1-1 . . TRBV4-1 TGCGCCAGCAGCCAAGATAGATGGAGGAAGCGCACTGAAGCTTTCTTT CASSQDRWRKRTEAFF
TRBJ2-1 . TRBD1 TRBV7-8 TGTGCCAGCAATCCGGACAGGGGCAATGAGCAGTTCTTC CASNPDRGNEQFF
TRBJ2-5 few . TRBV5-1 TGCGCCAGCAGCTTGGGTGACCTAGTACAAGAGACCCAGTACTTC CASSLGDLVQETQYF